This T cell receptor beta chain is drawn from a study of beta chain features in type 1 diabetes. Study-level results: Over-representation of high TCR-expressing cells was a possible consequence of cDNA sequencing. Shorter TCRB CDR3s, moderately but significantly so, were found in Type 1 diabetes patients in all four CD4+ subsets.

There are a few counts of this clone. The antigen remains undetermined. Sorting with CD45RO/CCR7/CD25/CD127/CD95/CD27 yielded naive, central memory, regulatory and stem-like memory CD4+ cells. Per germline, CDR1 MDHEN and CDR2 SYDVKM. This CDR3 is built from 15 residues. Losses at the gene ends were 5 bases for V and 3 bases for J; bases not matched to a gene: 9. Reverse transcribing all isolated RNA meant expressed TCRB transcripts were sequenced. Generated by immunoSEQ multiplex PCR, the TCRdb table keeps only in-frame clones and is missing some. The data show over 150,000 clones, 10% seen once. The chain carries TRBV28 and TRBJ2-7; 8 nucleotides line up with TRBD1. The receptor comes from a man aged 30 to 39 with type 1 diabetes. The sequenced sample consisted of central memory CD4+ T cells from blood. The CDR3 nucleotides read TGTGCCAGCAGTACAACAGGGGGGTTGGACTACGAGCAGTACTTC. Translating gives CASSTTGGLDYEQYF.